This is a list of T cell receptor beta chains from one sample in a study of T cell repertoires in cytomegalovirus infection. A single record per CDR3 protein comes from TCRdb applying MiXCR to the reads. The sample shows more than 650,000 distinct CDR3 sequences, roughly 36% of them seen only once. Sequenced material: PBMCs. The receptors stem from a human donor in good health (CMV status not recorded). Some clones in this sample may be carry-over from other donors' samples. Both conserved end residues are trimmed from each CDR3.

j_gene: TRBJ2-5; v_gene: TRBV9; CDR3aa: ASSVDNGGAGETQY
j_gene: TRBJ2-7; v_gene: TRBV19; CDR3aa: ASSSPGRRNSYEQY
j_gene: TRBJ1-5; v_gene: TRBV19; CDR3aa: ASSIREINQPQH
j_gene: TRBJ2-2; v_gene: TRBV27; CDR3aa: ASSFGGRLAGELF
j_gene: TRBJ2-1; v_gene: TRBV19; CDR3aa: ASSEQLIGEQF
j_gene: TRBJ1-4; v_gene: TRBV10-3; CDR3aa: AISESTGMTEKLF
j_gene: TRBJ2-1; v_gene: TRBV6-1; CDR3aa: ASSPRDRVSEQF
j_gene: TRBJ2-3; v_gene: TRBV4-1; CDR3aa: ASSQDGAGGVTDTQY
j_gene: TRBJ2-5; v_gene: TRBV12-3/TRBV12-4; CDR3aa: ASSFGSRSQETQY
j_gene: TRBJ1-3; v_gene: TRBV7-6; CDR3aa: ASSLYAGGNTIY
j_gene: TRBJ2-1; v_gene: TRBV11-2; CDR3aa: ASSLELTSGLWQF
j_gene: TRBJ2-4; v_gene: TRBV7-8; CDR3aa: ASSLVRGGGPGTGAKNIQY
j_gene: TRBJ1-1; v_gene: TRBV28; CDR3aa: ASSLNGRVITEAF
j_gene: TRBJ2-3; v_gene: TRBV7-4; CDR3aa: ASSPTGADTDTQY
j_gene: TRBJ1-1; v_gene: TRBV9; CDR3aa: ASSRVSNTEAF
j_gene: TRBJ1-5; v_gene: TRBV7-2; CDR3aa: ASSLQSGQPQH
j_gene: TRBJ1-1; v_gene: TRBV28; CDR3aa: ASSREADRERNTEAF
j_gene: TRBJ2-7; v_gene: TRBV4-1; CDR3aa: ASSQTVDYEQY
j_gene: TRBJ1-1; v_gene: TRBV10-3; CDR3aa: AISELVGQGGMNTEAF
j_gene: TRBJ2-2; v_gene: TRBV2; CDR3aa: AARGGSLKAGELF
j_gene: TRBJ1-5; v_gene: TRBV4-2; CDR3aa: ASSRSDGNQPQH
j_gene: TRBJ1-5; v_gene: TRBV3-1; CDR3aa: ASSQDSLGRGQPQH
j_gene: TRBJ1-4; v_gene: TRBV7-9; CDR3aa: ASSLTGTNEKLF
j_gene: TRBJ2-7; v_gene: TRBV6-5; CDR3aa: ASSDTGWAEQY
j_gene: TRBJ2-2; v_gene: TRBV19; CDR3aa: ASNGRGDGTGELF
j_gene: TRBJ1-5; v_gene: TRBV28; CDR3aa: ASSLYVGAGNQPQH
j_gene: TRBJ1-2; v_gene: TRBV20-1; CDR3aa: SARDPTRTGFVYT
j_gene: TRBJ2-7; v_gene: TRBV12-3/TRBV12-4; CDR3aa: ASSLHGDSRGY
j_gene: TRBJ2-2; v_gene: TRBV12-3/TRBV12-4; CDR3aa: ASSFETGGIDNGELF
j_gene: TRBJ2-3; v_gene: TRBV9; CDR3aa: ASSEGLDTQY
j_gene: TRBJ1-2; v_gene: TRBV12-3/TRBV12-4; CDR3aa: ASSLLSGYT
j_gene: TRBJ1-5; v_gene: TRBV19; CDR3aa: ASSAGSRQPHN
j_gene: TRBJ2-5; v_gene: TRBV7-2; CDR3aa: ASSLGAGDIQETQY
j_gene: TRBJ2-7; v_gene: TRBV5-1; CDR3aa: ASSSAGTSGSEQY
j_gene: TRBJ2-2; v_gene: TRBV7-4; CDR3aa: ATQGLADTGELF
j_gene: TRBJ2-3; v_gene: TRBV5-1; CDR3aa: ASSFGLETDTQY
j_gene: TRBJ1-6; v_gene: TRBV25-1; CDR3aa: ASRTDHNSPLH
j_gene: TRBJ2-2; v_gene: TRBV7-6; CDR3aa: ASSSRQPTGELF
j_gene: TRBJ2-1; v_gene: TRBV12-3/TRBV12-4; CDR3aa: ASSPGQGRDEQF
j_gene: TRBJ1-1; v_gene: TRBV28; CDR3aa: ASSPVRGLSVSEAF
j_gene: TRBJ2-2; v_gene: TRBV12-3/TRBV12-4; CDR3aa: ASTSGTVTSGELF
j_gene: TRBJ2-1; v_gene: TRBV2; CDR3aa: ASSGLAGVYNEQF